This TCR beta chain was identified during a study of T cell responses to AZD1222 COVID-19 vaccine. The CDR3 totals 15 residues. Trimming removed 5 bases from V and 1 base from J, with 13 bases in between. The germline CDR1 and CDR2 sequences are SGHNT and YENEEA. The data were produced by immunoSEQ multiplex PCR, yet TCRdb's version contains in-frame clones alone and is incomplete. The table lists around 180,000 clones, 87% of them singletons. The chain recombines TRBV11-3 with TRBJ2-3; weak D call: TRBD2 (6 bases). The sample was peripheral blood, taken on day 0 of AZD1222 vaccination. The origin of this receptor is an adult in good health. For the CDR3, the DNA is TGTGCCAGCAGCCCCGGGGTAGCGGGCACAGATACGCAGTATTTT. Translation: CASSPGVAGTDTQYF.